This T cell receptor (beta chain) was documented in a study of CD4 T cells in relation to SARS-CoV-2 and coronaviruses. Background on the study: TCR beta CDR3s were sequenced after approximately 9-day antigen culture of PBMCs. General study findings and limits: No donor gave both pre-pandemic and post-infection samples.

As for this clone: Its antigen is not known.

The germline CDR1 and CDR2 sequences are MDHEN and SYDVKM. The CDR3 contains 17 residues. V shed 6 bases and J shed 0 bases, with 15 bases lying between them. Unexposed donor CD4+ T cells date from about 2011-2018, before the COVID-19 pandemic. Isolation of CD4+ T cells took place after around 11 days in culture. Half the medium was replaced with IL-2 medium on days 3 and 7. Sequencing was performed with immunoSEQ multiplex PCR; in TCRdb, only in-frame clones are kept and a portion is missing. The data show 25,000 or so clones, approximately 80% seen once. This clonotype was obtained from a human donor in good health. The specimen sequenced was CD4+ T cells from PBMCs, cultured in vitro. This chain connects TRBV28 to TRBJ2-6; D unclear. Here the CDR3 DNA reads TGTGCCAGCAGCCGGGCCTTTAGAGGCTCTGGGGCCAACGTCCTGACTTTC. It codes for CASSRAFRGSGANVLTF.